Listed below are T cell receptor beta chains from one sample, sequenced in a study of brain T cells in children with intractable seizures. Data came from immunoSEQ multiplex PCR; TCRdb stores just in-frame clones and leaves some out. The sample has 50,000 to 75,000 clones, 95% to 97% seen once. The sequences come from peripheral blood, collected at surgery. The receptor set was obtained from a boy less than two years old with focal cortical dysplasia and intractable seizures. Each CDR3 is given with its conserved first and last residue. The order of the fields is clone size, J gene, V gene, D gene, CDR3 DNA, CDR3 protein. The D gene is left open where the match is weak. A row's size may be missing; if present it is once, few, many or a size class.

>.|TRBJ2-5|TRBV12-3/TRBV12-4|TRBD1
TGTGCCAGCAGCAGGGGGCGCGGGGAGACCCAGTACTTC
CASSRGRGETQYF
>.|TRBJ2-1|TRBV19|TRBD2
TGTGCCAGTAGTACCAGCGGGGGCAATGAGCAGTTCTTC
CASSTSGGNEQFF
>.|TRBJ2-3|TRBV5-1|.
TGCGCCAGCAGCTCGATCGGACGGGGACTTACGCAGTATTTT
CASSSIGRGLTQYF
>.|TRBJ2-3|TRBV28|TRBD2
TGTGCCAGCAGTTTACTTAGCGGGGGGTATCGAGATACGCAGTATTTT
CASSLLSGGYRDTQYF
>.|TRBJ2-2|TRBV4-1|.
TGCGCCAGCAGCCAAGATCGAGTTGGCACCGGGGAGCTGTTTTTT
CASSQDRVGTGELFF
>once|TRBJ1-3|TRBV7-2|.
TGTGCCAGCAGCTTATCTACCCCTCGCTCTGGAAACACCATATATTTT
CASSLSTPRSGNTIYF
>.|TRBJ1-3|TRBV5-1|.
TGCGCCAGCAGCCCGGACAGTTACTCTGGAAACACCATATATTTT
CASSPDSYSGNTIYF
>.|TRBJ2-5|TRBV4-1|TRBD2
TGCGCCAGCAGCCAGAGGGCGGCGGGGGATCTCCAAGAGACCCAGTACTTC
CASSQRAAGDLQETQYF
>.|TRBJ2-5|TRBV18|.
TGTGCCAGCTCCCGAGGACAGTCCCAAGAGACCCAGTACTTC
CASSRGQSQETQYF
>.|TRBJ1-2|TRBV9|TRBD1
TGTGCCAGCAGAGACACAGGGGGCTCTAACTATGGCTACACCTTC
CASRDTGGSNYGYTF
>once|TRBJ1-4|TRBV4-1|TRBD1
TGCGCCAGCAGCCTGGGGACAGTCGAAAAACTGTTTTTT
CASSLGTVEKLFF
>.|TRBJ2-7|TRBV6-1|TRBD2
TGTGCCAGCAGTGAAGCGATGGCGGGGGGGTACGAGCAGTACTTC
CASSEAMAGGYEQYF
>once|TRBJ2-5|TRBV12-5|TRBD1
TGTGCTAGTGGTTTGCCCACGCCCTGGGACAGGGGAGGTCGTGCCCAAGAGACCCAGTACTTC
CASGLPTPWDRGGRAQETQYF